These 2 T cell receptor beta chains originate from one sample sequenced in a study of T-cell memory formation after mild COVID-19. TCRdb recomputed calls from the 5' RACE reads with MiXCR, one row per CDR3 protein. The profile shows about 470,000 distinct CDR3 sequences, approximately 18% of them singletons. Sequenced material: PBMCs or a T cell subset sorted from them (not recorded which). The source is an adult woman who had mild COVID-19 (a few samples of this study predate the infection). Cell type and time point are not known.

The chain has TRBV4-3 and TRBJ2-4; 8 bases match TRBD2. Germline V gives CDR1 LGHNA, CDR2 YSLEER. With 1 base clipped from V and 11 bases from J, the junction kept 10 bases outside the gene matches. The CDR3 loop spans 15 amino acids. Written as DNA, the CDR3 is TGCGCCAGCAGCCAAGGAGGACTAGCCGCGAACGTTCAGTACTTC. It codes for CASSQGGLAANVQYF.

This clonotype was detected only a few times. CDR3 loop: CASSSPAGSNTGELFF. The CDR3 DNA follows: TGTGCCAGCAGCAGTCCAGCGGGGTCGAACACCGGGGAGCTGTTTTTT. The chain employs TRBV7-9 and TRBJ2-2; the match to TRBD2 covers 7 bases. Trimming took 5 bases from V and 0 from J; bases not matched to a gene: 6. The CDR3 has 16 amino acids. The germline V gene encodes CDR1 SEHNR and CDR2 FQNEAQ (reference sequence).